The source of this TCR beta chain is a study of immune evolution from preneoplasia to lung adenocarcinoma. Study-wide results and caveats: From normal lung to invasive adenocarcinoma, top clone frequencies appeared to decrease. Later-stage lesions seemingly showed higher T cell density and diversity than normal lung. T cell clonality was higher in KRAS-mutant than EGFR-mutant or wild-type nodules.

Clones were read by immunoSEQ multiplex PCR, and TCRdb kept only the in-frame ones, dropping some. The repertoire holds fewer than 3,500 clones, with 70% to 85% as singletons. Comment on this clone: Its specificity is not known.

Two lung cancer pathologists independently confirmed each histologic diagnosis. The germline V gene has CDR1 MNHNS and CDR2 SASEGT. V lost 10 bases and J lost 3, with 16 bases in between. The CDR3 is 14 residues long. This clonotype was sampled from a person aged 70 to 85 with lung adenocarcinoma. This chain links TRBV6-1 with TRBJ1-5; D is possibly TRBD1 (6 bases). What was sequenced was FFPE atypical adenomatous hyperplasia tissue from the lung. Regarding subset: atypical adenomatous hyperplasia (AAH), lung preneoplasia. This chain's CDR3 is CAISRDKNNQPQHF. In nucleotides, the CDR3 is TGTGCCATAAGTCGGGACAAGAACAATCAGCCCCAGCATTTT.